What follows are 28 T cell receptor beta chains derived from one specimen sequenced in a study of T cells in Graves' hyperthyroidism and ophthalmopathy. Regions amplified from RNA transcripts were the TCR beta CDR3 regions. The HTBI primer set served for first-round RT-PCR of the TCR CDR3. TCRdb itself ran the multiplex PCR reads through MiXCR, one entry per CDR3 protein. The top ten hold under 20% of the sample, which has about 560,000 distinct CDR3 sequences, 15% to 20% seen once. Sequencing was done on a sample of blood. These receptor sequences come from a woman between 18 and 29 years old with Graves' hyperthyroidism.

For this clonotype: This may be a read error: a much more frequent sequence differs by one nucleotide. The chain links TRBV6-1 to TRBJ1-1; D possibly corresponds to TRBD1 (6 bases). V lost 8 bases and J 8 bases, leaving 21 bases between the germline ends. Germline V gene sequence: CDR1 MNHNS, CDR2 SASEGT. There are 14 residues in the CDR3. CDR3 region: CASGPDRGQPEAFF. The DNA for the CDR3 is TGTGCCAGCGGTCCGGACAGAGGTCAGCCAGAAGCTTTCTTT.

This clonotype appeared a few times. This chain connects TRBV20-1 to TRBJ2-5; the D is unclear. CDR1 is DFQATT, CDR2 SNEGSKA, per germline (reference sequence). Deletions cut 4 bases from V and 4 bases from J, with 13 bases between. This CDR3 has 13 amino acids. The CDR3 DNA sequence: TGCAGTGCTATATCTACTTACCGAGAGACCCAGTACTTC. Residues: CSAISTYRETQYF.

DNA of the CDR3: TGCGCCAGCAGCTCGGACAGGGGTTCACCCCTCCACTTT. It codes for CASSSDRGSPLHF. The chain uses TRBV5-1 and TRBJ1-6, with 9 positions matching TRBD1. CDR1 SGHRS and CDR2 YFSETQ come from the germline V gene. Trimming at V came to 3 bases and at J to 9 bases, leaving 1 base not matched to a gene. The CDR3 has 13 residues.

This clonotype was detected only a few times. The chain recombines TRBV7-6 with TRBJ2-3, with a tentative D call TRBD2 (6 bases). Germline values: CDR1 SGHVS, CDR2 FNYEAQ. The V end lost 5 bases, the J end lost 2 bases, and 11 bases lay between the germline ends. This CDR3 has 14 residues. CDR3: CASSLGGPTDTQYF. DNA of the CDR3: TGTGCCAGCAGCCTGGGAGGTCCCACAGATACGCAGTATTTT. The full variable domain, completed using reference TRBV7-6 and TRBJ2-3, is GAGVSQSPRYKVTKRGQDVALRCDPISGHVSLYWYRQALGQGPEFLTYFNYEAQQDKSGLPNDRFSAERPEGSISTLTIQRTEQRDSAMYRCASSLGGPTDTQYFGPGTRLTVL.

The table lists this clonotype with many counts. The rearrangement joins TRBV11-2 to TRBJ2-3; D is uncertain. Per the germline V gene, CDR1 is SGHAT and CDR2 is FQNNGV. This CDR3 spans 13 amino acids. V shed 0 bases and J shed 5 bases, with 6 bases lying between them. The CDR3 DNA is TGTGCCAGCAGCTTAGAGGCCGGAGATACGCAGTATTTT. This encodes CASSLEAGDTQYF.

This clonotype was recorded a few times. The chain employs TRBV6-2 or TRBV6-3 and TRBJ1-1; D is uncertain. Trimming pared 0 bases from V and 0 bases from J, leaving 8 bases between. The CDR3 has 15 residues. Germline V gives CDR1 MNHEY, CDR2 SVGEGT. This CDR3 is CASSYSRIMNTEAFF. The CDR3, as DNA: TGTGCCAGCAGTTACTCGAGAATTATGAACACTGAAGCTTTCTTT.

This clonotype was detected many times. V usage is TRBV3-1 and J usage is TRBJ2-3, with 8 positions matching TRBD2. Germline CDR1 is LGHDT and CDR2 is YNNKEL (reference sequence). V lost 3 bases to trimming and J lost 2 bases; unmatched junction nucleotides: 7. The CDR3 consists of 16 residues. Here the CDR3 DNA reads TGTGCCAGCAGCCAGCCCTGGACTAGCTCCACAGATACGCAGTATTTT. It codes for CASSQPWTSSTDTQYF.

This clonotype showed up just a few times. The CDR3 is CASSTPGQGSYEQYF. In DNA form, the CDR3 reads TGTGCCAGCAGCACGCCGGGACAGGGGTCCTACGAGCAGTACTTC. This sequence joins TRBV7-9 and TRBJ2-7; 10 nucleotides match TRBD1. The V segment lost 5 bases and the J segment 1 base; nucleotides outside the gene matches: 5. The germline CDR1 and CDR2 sequences are SEHNR and FQNEAQ (reference sequence). CDR3 size: 15 residues.

This clonotype was seen repeatedly, ten times or more. The rearrangement links TRBV6-2 or TRBV6-3 to TRBJ2-5; the match to TRBD2 covers 10 bases. The CDR3 loop spans 15 amino acids. J gave up 3 bases and V 5 bases, and 6 bases lay outside the gene matches. Germline CDR1 is MNHEY and CDR2 is SVGEGT. The CDR3 reads CASSTTSGVEETQYF. The CDR3 nucleotides read TGTGCCAGCAGTACAACTAGCGGGGTGGAAGAGACCCAGTACTTC.

This clonotype has more than one count but fewer than ten. This chain uses TRBV12-3 or TRBV12-4 with TRBJ1-3; D not resolved. The CDR3 has 16 residues. The V gene lost 5 bases and the J gene lost 4 bases, with 18 bases spanning the gap. The CDR3 sequence: CASSLFAGFGGNTIYF. The CDR3 DNA sequence: TGTGCCAGCAGTCTATTTGCGGGGTTTGGAGGAAACACCATATATTTT.

The sample holds many counts of this clonotype. The chain combines TRBV27 with TRBJ1-2; D possibly corresponds to TRBD1 (5 bases). The germline V gene has CDR1 MNHEY and CDR2 SMNVEV (reference sequence). CDR3 length: 15 residues. V dropped 4 bases and J dropped 8 bases, with 20 bases sitting between them. The CDR3: CASSSPLRGTLGYTF. CDR3 nucleotides: TGTGCCAGCAGTTCCCCCCTTAGGGGCACCCTCGGCTACACCTTC.

The rearrangement joins TRBV29-1 to TRBJ1-3; unclear D gene. The V end lost 5 bases, the J end lost 0 bases, and 17 bases lay between the germline ends. The germline V gene has CDR1 SQVTM and CDR2 ANQGSEA. The CDR3 runs to 16 residues. CDR3 sequence reads: CSVHLRQASSGNTIYF. Written as DNA, the CDR3 is TGCAGCGTTCATCTTCGGCAGGCGAGCTCTGGAAACACCATATATTTT. Drawing the rest from reference TRBV29-1 and TRBJ1-3, the complete variable domain is SAVISQKPSRDICQRGTSLTIQCQVDSQVTMMFWYRQQPGQSLTLIATANQGSEATYESGFVIDKFPISRPNLTFSTLTVSNMSPEDSSIYLCSVHLRQASSGNTIYFGEGSWLTVV.

A note on this clonotype: This may be a read error, as it is one base from a much larger clone. The J gene is TRBJ2-6, the V gene TRBV9; D gene uncertain. Trimming removed 2 bases from V and 0 bases from J, with 0 bases in between. Germline assignment: CDR1 SGDLS and CDR2 YYNGEE. This CDR3 is 13 amino acids long. CDR3 coding DNA: TGTGCCAGCAGCGTCTCTGGGGCCAACGTCCTGACTTTC. Encoded protein: CASSVSGANVLTF.

V is TRBV29-1 and J is TRBJ2-3; 8 bases agree with TRBD2. Trimming cost V 8 bases and J 4 bases; bases outside gene matches: 23. The CDR3 is made up of 18 amino acids. Per germline, CDR1 SQVTM and CDR2 ANQGSEA. The CDR3 DNA is TGCAGCCTTTGGGGCGGGGGGCTAATTTCAAGATCGGCAGATACGCAGTATTTT. It codes for CSLWGGGLISRSADTQYF.

The rearrangement joins TRBV4-2 to TRBJ2-7; 8 bases match TRBD1. The J segment lost 1 base and the V segment lost 0 bases, leaving 5 bases of the junction unmatched. This CDR3 has 16 amino acids. Per the germline V gene, CDR1 is LGHNA and CDR2 is YNFKEQ. In nucleotides, the CDR3 is TGTGCCAGCAGCCAAGAGGAACAGGGGGTGTCCTACGAGCAGTACTTC. It translates to CASSQEEQGVSYEQYF.

In its sample, this clonotype was seen many times. The chain links TRBV10-3 to TRBJ1-1, with 9 bases aligning to TRBD1. Unmatched junction bases numbered 7, after V lost 6 bases and J lost 5 bases. Germline values: CDR1 ENHRY, CDR2 SYGVKD. This CDR3 comprises 14 residues. DNA of the CDR3: TGTGCCATCAGCCCAGACAGGGGGGCAACTGAAGCTTTCTTT. This sequence encodes CAISPDRGATEAFF.

In this sample, this clonotype turned up many times. The chain recombines TRBV3-1 with TRBJ2-1; the match to TRBD2 covers 8 bases. CDR3 length equals 20 residues. V shed 0 bases and J 5 bases; nucleotides not matched to a gene: 18. CDR1 is LGHDT and CDR2 is YNNKEL in the germline V gene (reference sequence). The CDR3 is CASSQDITDVMVRGDNEQFF. CDR3 DNA sequence: TGTGCCAGCAGCCAAGACATCACCGACGTCATGGTGCGGGGGGACAATGAGCAGTTCTTC.

The chain links TRBV30 to TRBJ2-5; TRBD1 matches at 9 bases. Unmatched junction bases numbered 6, after V lost 0 bases and J lost 4 bases. The length of the CDR3 is 15 residues. CDR1 GTSNPN and CDR2 SVGIG come from the germline V gene (reference sequence). The CDR3 region has the DNA TGTGCCTGGAGTGTAGGGGACAGGGTCCTAGAGACCCAGTACTTC. Its protein product is CAWSVGDRVLETQYF. The complete variable domain, with remaining parts taken from reference TRBV30 and TRBJ2-5, reads SQTIHQWPATLVQPVGSPLSLECTVEGTSNPNLYWYRQAAGRGLQLLFYSVGIGQISSEVPQNLSASRPQDRQFILSSKKLLLSDSGFYLCAWSVGDRVLETQYFGPGTRLLVL.

The rearrangement uses TRBV3-1 and TRBJ1-2, with D perhaps TRBD1 (5 bases). The CDR3 is made up of 14 amino acids. Trimming took off 4 bases at V and 4 bases at J, with 13 bases between the two ends. The germline V gene encodes CDR1 LGHDT and CDR2 YNNKEL (reference sequence). This CDR3 is CASSPLDRSYGYTF. The DNA of the CDR3 is TGTGCCAGCAGCCCTCTCGACAGAAGCTATGGCTACACCTTC.

V gene TRBV28 combines with J gene TRBJ1-3, with D unclear. V was pared by 2 bases and J by 2 bases, with 13 bases between. CDR3 length: 16 amino acids. Germline V CDR1 and CDR2: MDHEN, SYDVKM. CDR3 in DNA: TGTGCCAGCAGTTTACCCGGACCCGGACCTGGAAACACCATATATTTT. This encodes CASSLPGPGPGNTIYF.

The chain joins TRBV9 to TRBJ2-5; 8 nucleotides match TRBD1. Germline lookup yields CDR1 SGDLS and CDR2 YYNGEE. The CDR3 is 13 amino acids. V shed 5 bases and J 5 bases; nucleotides not matched to a gene: 5. The CDR3 region is CASRDRVWETQYF. The CDR3 nucleotides read TGTGCCAGCAGGGACAGGGTTTGGGAGACCCAGTACTTC. Full variable domain (rest looked up from reference TRBV9 and TRBJ2-5): DSGVTQTPKHLITATGQRVTLRCSPRSGDLSVYWYQQSLDQGLQFLIQYYNGEERAKGNILERFSAQQFPDLHSELNLSSLELGDSALYFCASRDRVWETQYFGPGTRLLVL.

This clonotype showed up just a few times. The rearrangement links TRBV5-8 to TRBJ2-1, with 10 bases fitting TRBD1. The germline V gene encodes CDR1 SGHTS and CDR2 YDEGEE. The CDR3 is 15 residues long. With V trimmed by 1 base and J by 8 bases, 6 bases remained unmatched. The CDR3 coding sequence is TGTGCCAGCAGCTTGCAGACAGGGGGCTTCGATGAGCAGTTCTTC. This codes for CASSLQTGGFDEQFF. Supplemented by reference TRBV5-8 and TRBJ2-1, the full variable domain reads EAGVTQSPTHLIKTRGQQATLRCSPISGHTSVYWYQQALGLGLQFLLWYDEGEERNRGNFPPRFSGRQFPNYSSELNVNALELEDSALYLCASSLQTGGFDEQFFGPGTRLTVL.

J is TRBJ2-1 and V is TRBV10-3, with a tentative D call TRBD2 (5 bases). CDR1 and CDR2 from the germline V gene are ENHRY and SYGVKD. CDR3 length: 15 residues. Trimming took 6 bases from V and 0 from J, leaving 12 bases between them. The CDR3 DNA follows: TGTGCCATCAGGGGAGACGGCAGCTCCTACAATGAGCAGTTCTTC. Its protein is CAIRGDGSSYNEQFF.

The V gene is TRBV12-5, the J gene TRBJ2-7, with D possibly being TRBD2 (7 bases). Germline V gene sequence: CDR1 LGHNT, CDR2 FRNRAP. The CDR3 spans 17 residues. Trimming pared 0 bases from V and 1 base from J, leaving 16 bases between. The DNA of the CDR3 is TGTGCTAGTGGTTTGGTGGGTCGGGGGGCCCCATCCTACGAGCAGTACTTC. This encodes CASGLVGRGAPSYEQYF.

This clonotype was detected only a few times. The rearrangement links TRBV5-8 to TRBJ2-5; D possibly corresponds to TRBD2 (6 bases). This CDR3 has 15 amino acids. Per germline, CDR1 SGHTS and CDR2 YDEGEE. The ends were cut back, 4 bases at V and 5 bases at J, with 18 bases in the middle. The CDR3 protein is CASSPGLGGVETQYF. CDR3 coding DNA: TGTGCCAGCAGCCCGGGCCTGGGAGGTGTTGAGACCCAGTACTTC.

The chain has TRBV6-1 and TRBJ2-5; D uncertain. The CDR3 has 14 amino acids. Deletions cut 7 bases from V and 1 base from J, with 13 bases between. Germline V CDR1 and CDR2: MNHNS, SASEGT. The CDR3 DNA follows: TGTGCCAGCACGCCTTATCACAGCCAAGAGACCCAGTACTTC. Encoded protein: CASTPYHSQETQYF.

The chain is built from TRBV5-1 and TRBJ2-1; 8 positions agree with TRBD1. Germline V gene sequence: CDR1 SGHRS, CDR2 YFSETQ. Unmatched junction bases numbered 8, after V lost 3 bases and J lost 3 bases. The CDR3 contains 16 residues. The CDR3 nucleotides read TGCGCCAGCAGCTACGCAGGGGGCGCGCTCTACAATGAGCAGTTCTTC. Amino acids: CASSYAGGALYNEQFF.

This clonotype occurred many times. This chain connects TRBV18 to TRBJ1-5; D perhaps matches TRBD1 (6 bases). V lost 4 bases to trimming and J lost 1 base, with 11 bases between them. Per germline, CDR1 KGHSH and CDR2 LQKENI. CDR3 length: 15 amino acids. CDR3 DNA: TGTGCCAGCTCACAGCTGCAGGGGAGCAATCAGCCCCAGCATTTT. Protein: CASSQLQGSNQPQHF.